Shown below are 17 T cell receptor beta chains from a single sample sequenced in a study of T cell responses to AZD1222 COVID-19 vaccine. Assay used: immunoSEQ multiplex PCR; TCRdb lists only in-frame clones, some missing. Here the sample spans some 150,000 clones, approximately 88% being singletons. The sample consisted of peripheral blood, taken on day 0 of AZD1222 vaccination. Receptor source: an adult in good health.

The rearrangement links TRBV2 to TRBJ1-1, with no clear D. This CDR3 region has 12 residues. Germline lookup yields CDR1 SNHLY and CDR2 FYNNEI. V was trimmed by 3 bases and J by 7 bases, leaving 9 bases between them. CDR3: CASSELGLEAFF. The CDR3 nucleotides are TGTGCCAGCAGTGAGCTCGGACTTGAAGCTTTCTTT.

This clone appeared a single time. The chain couples TRBV19 to TRBJ1-5; D not resolved. CDR1 and CDR2 (germline): LNHDA, SQIVND (reference sequence). The CDR3 extends over 14 amino acids. The V gene lost 3 bases and the J gene lost 6 bases, with 12 bases spanning the gap. The CDR3 is CASSMEEMGQPQHF. DNA of the CDR3: TGTGCCAGTAGTATGGAGGAGATGGGTCAGCCCCAGCATTTT.

The gene calls are TRBV5-6 and TRBJ1-1, with 8 nucleotides matching TRBD1. CDR3 size: 15 residues. The germline CDR1 and CDR2 sequences are SGHDT and YYEEEE. Unmatched junction bases numbered 10, after V lost 4 bases and J lost 5 bases. The CDR3 nucleotides read TGTGCCAGCAGCATAATACAGGGGGGGAGGACTGAAGCTTTCTTT. Protein sequence: CASSIIQGGRTEAFF.

This clone has a single count. The V gene is TRBV5-4, the J gene TRBJ1-6, with D hard to call. Germline V lookup: CDR1 SGHNT, CDR2 YYREEE (reference sequence). The CDR3 is 13 residues long. Trimming stripped 0 bases from V and 8 bases from J, with 6 bases between. As DNA, the CDR3 is TGTGCCAGCAGCTTGGCTTTCTATTCACCCCTCCACTTT. Its translation: CASSLAFYSPLHF.

The genes are TRBV29-1 and TRBJ2-1, with TRBD1 matching 7 bases. The CDR3 is made up of 11 amino acids. Germline CDR1 reads SQVTM; CDR2 reads ANQGSEA. Here the CDR3 DNA reads TGCAGTGGCAACAGGGGTAATGAGCAGTTCTTC. Translating gives CSGNRGNEQFF.

This clone was picked up a small number of times. The rearrangement links TRBV12-2 to TRBJ1-2. TRBV12-2 is marked as a pseudogene. The CDR3 is made up of 14 amino acids. Here the CDR3 DNA reads TGTGCAAGTCGCCGCCCCCCCTACGGCTACGGCTACACCTTC. This encodes CASRRPPYGYGYTF.

The V and J genes are TRBV27 and TRBJ2-7; D is undetermined. This CDR3 contains 11 residues. V was shortened by 8 bases and J by 5 bases, with 10 bases between the two germline ends. In germline, CDR1 is MNHEY, CDR2 SMNVEV (reference sequence). CDR3 nucleotides: TGTGCCAGCTCCTGGGGAAACGAGCAGTACTTC. Protein product: CASSWGNEQYF.

V gene TRBV28 combines with J gene TRBJ2-1; 11 bases are shared with TRBD2. Trimming at V came to 10 bases and at J to 7 bases, leaving 9 bases not matched to a gene. CDR3 length: 14 amino acids. The V gene's germline CDR1 is MDHEN and CDR2 SYDVKM. The CDR3 DNA follows: TGTGCCACCTCGACTAGCGGGATAAGGAATGAGCAGTTCTTC. Translation: CATSTSGIRNEQFF.

This clone was detected only a few times. J is TRBJ2-1 and V is TRBV4-3; tentative D call: TRBD2 (6 bases). Trimming took 0 bases from V and 0 from J, leaving 15 bases between them. Germline V lookup: CDR1 LGHNA, CDR2 YSLEER. The CDR3 loop spans 18 amino acids. The CDR3 spells CASSQDSGGVGSYNEQFF. In DNA, the CDR3 is TGCGCCAGCAGCCAAGATTCTGGAGGGGTTGGCTCCTACAATGAGCAGTTCTTC.

The V call is TRBV4-1, the J call TRBJ2-1; TRBD2 is a possible D gene (6 bases). This CDR3 comprises 15 residues. Germline V CDR1 and CDR2: MGHRA, YSYEKL. The V end was cut by 0 bases, the J end by 8 bases, with 14 bases between. The CDR3 DNA reads TGCGCCAGCAGCCAAGATGTCGGGAGTGTTGATGAGCAGTTCTTC. Its translation is CASSQDVGSVDEQFF.

The V and J genes are TRBV2 and TRBJ2-1; weak D call: TRBD1 (7 bases). CDR3 length: 16 residues. Germline-derived CDR1 and CDR2 are SNHLY and FYNNEI. Trimming cost V 6 bases and J 1 base, with 16 bases left between them. The CDR3 sequence is CASREGQLLSYNEQFF. The CDR3 DNA reads as TGTGCCAGCAGGGAGGGACAGCTCCTTTCCTACAATGAGCAGTTCTTC.

V usage is TRBV24-1 and J usage is TRBJ1-2; perhaps TRBD1 as D (5 bases). The CDR3 is 14 amino acids. The germline CDR1 and CDR2 sequences are KGHDR and SFDVKD. V lost 3 bases to trimming and J lost 8 bases, with 15 bases between them. As DNA, the CDR3 is TGTGCCACCAGTGATGTGGGACGTTCCGGAGGCTACACCTTC. It encodes CATSDVGRSGGYTF.

The rearrangement joins TRBV10-1 to TRBJ2-7, with D unresolved. Per germline, CDR1 WNHNN and CDR2 SYGVQD (reference sequence). The CDR3 has 13 residues. Trimming stripped 4 bases from V and 1 base from J, with 8 bases between. CDR3 DNA: TGCGCCAGCAGTGCTAGGGTTTCCTACGAGCAGTACTTC. It codes for CASSARVSYEQYF.

The table lists this clone with a count of one. The chain uses TRBV7-2 and TRBJ2-3; a possible D gene is TRBD2 (5 bases). Germline V gene lookup returns CDR1 SGHTA and CDR2 FQGNSA. V shed 3 bases and J shed 0 bases, with 13 bases lying between them. The CDR3 has 16 residues. This chain's CDR3 is CASSFFSGSSTDTQYF. The CDR3 DNA reads TGTGCCAGCAGCTTCTTTTCGGGGTCTAGCACAGATACGCAGTATTTT. Full variable domain (remainder filled in from reference TRBV7-2 and TRBJ2-3): GAGVSQSPSNKVTEKGKDVELRCDPISGHTALYWYRQSLGQGLEFLIYFQGNSAPDKSGLPSDRFSAERTGGSVSTLTIQRTQQEDSAVYLCASSFFSGSSTDTQYFGPGTRLTVL.

The rearrangement links TRBV11-1 to TRBJ2-7; 10 nucleotides line up with TRBD2. Losses at the gene ends were 8 bases for V and 2 bases for J; bases not matched to a gene: 9. Germline CDR1 SGHAT, CDR2 FQDESV (reference sequence). The CDR3 has 15 amino acids. CDR3: CASARAAGGAYEQYF. The DNA of the CDR3 is TGTGCCAGCGCGAGGGCAGCGGGAGGGGCCTACGAGCAGTACTTC.

This sequence joins TRBV25-1 and TRBJ1-2; D ambiguous. Germline V lookup: CDR1 MGHDK, CDR2 SYGVNS. V lost 2 bases, J lost 4 bases, and 2 bases lay in between. This CDR3 region has 11 residues. CDR3 region: CASSEAYGYTF. CDR3 nucleotide sequence: TGTGCCAGCAGTGAAGCCTATGGCTACACCTTC.

The genes are TRBV5-4 and TRBJ1-1, with D tentatively TRBD1 (5 bases). Germline-derived CDR1 and CDR2 are SGHNT and YYREEE (reference sequence). The V and J ends lost 3 bases and 5 bases respectively, with 14 bases between them. The CDR3 runs to 14 residues. CDR3 loop: CASSSQRGGTEAFF. Written as DNA, the CDR3 is TGTGCCAGCAGCTCACAACGGGGGGGTACTGAAGCTTTCTTT.